The entry that follows covers one T cell receptor beta chain sequence. As yet, its antigen is unknown. The sample comes from a study of cytomegalovirus exposure and HLA in healthy donors. Study-level points and caveats: Listed as cytomegalovirus-associated were over 150 TCR beta chains.

PCR amplification relied on 60 Vbeta primers (plus 13 Jbeta primers). This table comes from immunoSEQ multiplex PCR, and its TCRdb copy is limited to in-frame clones, with some not included. The sample includes about 160,000 clones, roughly 77% of them seen just once. This CDR3 has 14 amino acids. Germline CDR1 reads WSHSY; CDR2 reads SAAADI. V lost 8 bases to trimming and J lost 1 base, with 14 bases between them. The sequencing input was PBMCs. The rearrangement links TRBV10-2 to TRBJ1-1; D is unresolved. The origin of this receptor is a man younger than 45 in good health and CMV-seropositive. This chain's CDR3 is CASVAGYRNTEAFF. The CDR3 coding sequence is TGCGCCAGCGTTGCAGGATACCGGAACACTGAAGCTTTCTTT.